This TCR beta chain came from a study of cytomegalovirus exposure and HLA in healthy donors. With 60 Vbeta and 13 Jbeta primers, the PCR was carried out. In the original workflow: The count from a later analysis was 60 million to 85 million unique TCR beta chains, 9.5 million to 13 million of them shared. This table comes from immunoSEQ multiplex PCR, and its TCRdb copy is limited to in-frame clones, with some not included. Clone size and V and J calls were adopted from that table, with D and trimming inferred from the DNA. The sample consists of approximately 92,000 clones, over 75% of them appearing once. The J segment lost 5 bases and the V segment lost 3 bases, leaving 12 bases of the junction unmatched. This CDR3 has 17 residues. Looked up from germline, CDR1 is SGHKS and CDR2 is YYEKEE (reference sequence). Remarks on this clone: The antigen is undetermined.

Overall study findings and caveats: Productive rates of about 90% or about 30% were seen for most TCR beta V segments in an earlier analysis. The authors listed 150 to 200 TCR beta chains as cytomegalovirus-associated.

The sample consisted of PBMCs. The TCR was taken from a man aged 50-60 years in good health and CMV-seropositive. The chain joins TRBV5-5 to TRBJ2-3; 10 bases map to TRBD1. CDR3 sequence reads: CASSWDRGGGPGDTQYF. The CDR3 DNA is TGTGCCAGCAGCTGGGACAGGGGCGGGGGGCCTGGAGATACGCAGTATTTT.